This TCR beta chain was identified in a study of cytomegalovirus exposure and HLA in healthy donors. Primers included in the PCR were 60 Vbeta and 13 Jbeta primers. Clones were read by immunoSEQ multiplex PCR, and TCRdb kept only the in-frame ones, dropping some. This sample lists about 99,000 clones; its ten largest clones have 3.5%. The CDR3 sequence is 15 residues long. Germline CDR1 and CDR2: SGHRS and YFSETQ. V was shortened by 1 base and J by 2 bases, with 12 bases between the two germline ends. The V call is TRBV5-1, the J call TRBJ2-5; D not resolved. The sequenced sample consisted of PBMCs. This receptor was taken from a man between 35 and 55 years old in good health and CMV-seronegative. The CDR3 sequence: CASSLWAGHQETQYF. Written as DNA, the CDR3 is TGCGCCAGCAGCTTGTGGGCAGGTCATCAAGAGACCCAGTACTTC.